This T cell receptor (beta chain) emerged from a study of T cells in localized non-small cell lung cancer. Study findings and constraints: Heterogeneity remains possible, as sequencing covered one tumor region only. T cell clonality was highest in uninvolved adjacent lung, above tumor. Adjacent lung exhibited a median of about 57 among the 100 most abundant tumor clones.

Data came from immunoSEQ multiplex PCR; TCRdb stores just in-frame clones and leaves some out. The sample shows tens of thousands of clones, approximately 84% of them seen only once. CDR1 SGDLS and CDR2 YYNGEE come from the germline V gene. The CDR3 spans 13 residues. V gave up 4 bases and J gave up 4 bases, with 10 bases separating them. In regard to this clone: Its antigen is not known.

The sequence derives from a female donor at least 60 years old with stage I lung adenocarcinoma. The V gene is TRBV9, the J gene TRBJ2-3, with D unclear. Here the sequenced sample was peripheral blood, taken before any cancer treatment. The CDR3 nucleotides read TGTGCCAGCAGCAAACAGATTTCAGATACGCAGTATTTT. Translation: CASSKQISDTQYF.